The rows below give T cell receptor beta chains drawn from one sample of a study of CXCR3-negative and CXCR3-positive naive CD8 T cells. After re-calling the 5' RACE reads, TCRdb lists one entry per CDR3 protein, DNA absent. Its table records some 140,000 distinct CDR3 sequences. The sample was naive CXCR3+ CD8+ T cells from blood. These TCRs come from a human donor in good health. Some clones in this sample may be carry-over from other donors' samples. Each CDR3 is given with its conserved first and last residue.

>TRBV10-3|TRBJ2-3
CAISEAQGPDTQYF
>TRBV27|TRBJ2-7
CASSPLAGVYEQYF
>TRBV7-9|TRBJ2-7
CASSFGQSAYEQYF
>TRBV29-1|TRBJ2-2
CSVAVGTGELFF
>TRBV12-1|TRBJ2-7
CASSFAGTGDYEQYF
>TRBV20-1|TRBJ2-5
CSARDMTSGSWKTQYF
>TRBV28|TRBJ2-5
CASRTTSGWEETQYF
>TRBV15|TRBJ1-1
CATSTGQALTEAFF
>TRBV7-9|TRBJ2-1
CASSFHHRANEQFF
>TRBV7-2|TRBJ2-3
CASSFGGPDTQYF
>TRBV28|TRBJ2-7
CASSRGSDTYEQYF